The present T cell receptor beta chain was sequenced within a study of regulatory T cells in long-lasting Graves disease. Whole-study findings and limits: Persistent disease samples used TRBV28, TRBJ1-2 and TRBJ2-5 preferentially.

Time point of the sample: newly diagnosed GD, antithyroid drugs for less than 3 months. PBMC RNA was the source of the TCR library. This clonotype was picked up many times. Antigen unknown. Losses at the gene ends were 5 bases for V and 4 bases for J; bases not matched to a gene: 9. The germline V gene encodes CDR1 MDHEN and CDR2 SYDVKM. The CDR3 is made up of 15 amino acids. The authors built TCR beta libraries using iRepertoire HTBI primers and Arm-PCR of CDR3 regions. TCRdb fed the multiplex PCR reads into MiXCR, producing one record per CDR3 protein. The sample consists of around 420,000 distinct CDR3 sequences, 15% to 19% of them appearing once.

This clonotype was obtained from a female donor with Graves disease. This material consisted of peripheral blood mononuclear cells (PBMCs), taken at new diagnosis, from a patient treated with antithyroid drugs. This chain joins TRBV28 and TRBJ1-1; TRBD1 matches at 8 bases. The CDR3 nucleotides are TGTGCCAGCAGTCCAGGACAGGGCGGGAGCACTGAAGCTTTCTTT. Encoded protein: CASSPGQGGSTEAFF.